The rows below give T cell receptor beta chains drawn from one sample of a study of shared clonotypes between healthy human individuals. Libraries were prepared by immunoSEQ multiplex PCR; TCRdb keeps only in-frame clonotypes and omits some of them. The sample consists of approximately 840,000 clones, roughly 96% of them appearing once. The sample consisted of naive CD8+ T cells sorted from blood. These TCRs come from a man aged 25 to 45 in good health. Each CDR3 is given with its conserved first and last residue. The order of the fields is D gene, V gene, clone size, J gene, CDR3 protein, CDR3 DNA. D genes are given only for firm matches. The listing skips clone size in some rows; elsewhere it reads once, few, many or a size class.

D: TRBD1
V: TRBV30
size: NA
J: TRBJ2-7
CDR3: CAWRRDRVFSEQYF
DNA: TGTGCCTGGAGGAGGGACAGGGTCTTTAGCGAGCAGTACTTC

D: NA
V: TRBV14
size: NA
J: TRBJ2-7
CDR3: CASSRRGIDEQYF
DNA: TGTGCCAGCAGTCGACGCGGGATAGACGAGCAGTACTTC

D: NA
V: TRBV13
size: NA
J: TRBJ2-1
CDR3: CASSSIFGEAPLNEQFF
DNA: TGTGCCAGCAGCTCCATCTTCGGGGAAGCTCCCCTCAATGAGCAGTTCTTC

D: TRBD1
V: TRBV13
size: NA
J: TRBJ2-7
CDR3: CASSLPGQGDYEQYF
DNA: TGTGCCAGCAGCTTGCCGGGACAGGGGGACTACGAGCAGTACTTC

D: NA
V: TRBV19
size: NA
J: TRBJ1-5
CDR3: CASRGVDSNQPQHF
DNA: TGTGCCAGCCGGGGGGTAGATAGCAATCAGCCCCAGCATTTT

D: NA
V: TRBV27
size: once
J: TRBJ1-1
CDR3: CASSSGGHTEAFF
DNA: TGTGCCAGCAGTTCCGGGGGGCACACTGAAGCTTTCTTT

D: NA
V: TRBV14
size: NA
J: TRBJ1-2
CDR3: CASSQDRKGPYGYTF
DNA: TGTGCCAGCAGCCAAGATCGGAAGGGGCCCTATGGCTACACCTTC

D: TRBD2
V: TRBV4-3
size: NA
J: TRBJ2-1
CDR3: CASSRTTGGDEQFF
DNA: TGCGCCAGCAGCCGGACTACTGGGGGGGATGAGCAGTTCTTC

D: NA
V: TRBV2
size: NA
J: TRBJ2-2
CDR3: CASSPGVTGELFF
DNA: TGTGCCAGCAGCCCCGGGGTCACCGGGGAGCTGTTTTTT

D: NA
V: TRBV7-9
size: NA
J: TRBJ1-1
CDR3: CASSLPEGRKTEAFF
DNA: TGTGCCAGCAGCCTACCAGAAGGGCGGAAAACTGAAGCTTTCTTT

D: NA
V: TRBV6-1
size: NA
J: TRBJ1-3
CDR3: CASREQGKGSGNTIYF
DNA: TGTGCCAGCAGGGAACAGGGCAAAGGCTCTGGAAACACCATATATTTT

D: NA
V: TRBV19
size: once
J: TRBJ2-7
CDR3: CASSLGPSYEQYF
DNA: TGTGCCAGTAGTCTAGGACCGTCCTACGAGCAGTACTTC

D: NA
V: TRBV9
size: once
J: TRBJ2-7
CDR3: CASSVGGGTSYEQYF
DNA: TGTGCCAGCAGCGTAGGAGGAGGGACCTCCTACGAGCAGTACTTC

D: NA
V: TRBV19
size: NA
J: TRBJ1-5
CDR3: CASSIVQGESNQPQHF
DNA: TGTGCCAGTAGTATAGTGCAGGGAGAAAGCAATCAGCCCCAGCATTTT

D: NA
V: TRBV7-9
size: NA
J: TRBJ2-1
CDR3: CASTPGVERSEGSYNEQFF
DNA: TGTGCCAGCACCCCGGGCGTGGAGAGAAGCGAAGGCTCCTACAATGAGCAGTTCTTC

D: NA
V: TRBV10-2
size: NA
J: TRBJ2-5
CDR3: CASSELETQYF
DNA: TGCGCCAGCAGTGAGTTGGAGACCCAGTACTTC

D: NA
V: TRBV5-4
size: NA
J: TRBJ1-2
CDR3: CASSLPERHYGYTF
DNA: TGTGCCAGCAGCTTGCCTGAGAGGCACTATGGCTACACCTTC

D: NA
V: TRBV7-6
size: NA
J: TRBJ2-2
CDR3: CASSSWETNTGELFF
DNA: TGTGCCAGCAGCTCTTGGGAAACTAACACCGGGGAGCTGTTTTTT

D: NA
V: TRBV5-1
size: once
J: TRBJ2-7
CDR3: CASSGDSVYEQYF
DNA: TGCGCCAGCAGTGGGGACTCCGTCTACGAGCAGTACTTC

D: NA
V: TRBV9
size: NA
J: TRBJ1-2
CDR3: CASSLAGHPDYGYTF
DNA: TGTGCCAGCAGCTTAGCCGGACACCCCGACTATGGCTACACCTTC

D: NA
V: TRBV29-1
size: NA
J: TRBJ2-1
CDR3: CSVEDQGGSYNEQFF
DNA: TGCAGCGTTGAAGATCAGGGGGGCTCCTACAATGAGCAGTTCTTC

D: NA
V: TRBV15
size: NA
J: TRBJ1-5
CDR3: CATSREGEINQPQHF
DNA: TGTGCCACCAGCAGAGAGGGGGAGATCAATCAGCCCCAGCATTTT